A single sample gave rise to the 27 T cell receptor beta chains below, sequenced in a study of blood T cell repertoires in COVID-19. Clones were read by immunoSEQ multiplex PCR, and TCRdb kept only the in-frame ones, dropping some. The sample has about 130,000 clones; roughly 83% are singletons. Material for sequencing was peripheral blood. Receptors were obtained from a woman aged 45-59 years with acute or convalescent COVID-19.

The genes are TRBV19 and TRBJ2-3, with a tentative D call TRBD1 (5 bases). Per the germline V gene, CDR1 is LNHDA and CDR2 is SQIVND (reference sequence). The CDR3 is made up of 15 amino acids. V was pared by 6 bases and J by 1 base, with 14 bases between. CDR3 coding DNA: TGTGCCAGTAGCCCCAGGGTATTTGGCACAGATACGCAGTATTTT. It yields the protein CASSPRVFGTDTQYF.

This clone was counted a few times. This chain joins TRBV6-5 and TRBJ1-1; possible D gene TRBD1, 5 bases. The CDR3 is 15 residues long. Looked up from germline, CDR1 is MNHEY and CDR2 is SVGAGI. The germline V and J ends were trimmed by 6 bases and 1 base, with 15 bases remaining between them. In nucleotides, the CDR3 is TGTGCCAGCAGAGGAAGGGGTACTACGAACACTGAAGCTTTCTTT. This gives the protein CASRGRGTTNTEAFF.

The rearrangement links TRBV15 to TRBJ1-1, with D unclear. Trimming left V 3 bases short and J 3 bases short, with 17 bases between. The germline CDR1 and CDR2 sequences are LNHNV and YYDKDF (reference sequence). The CDR3 is 16 amino acids. The CDR3: CATSSGQALGHTEAFF. CDR3 nucleotides: TGTGCCACCAGCAGTGGTCAGGCTTTGGGCCACACTGAAGCTTTCTTT.

The rearrangement uses TRBV7-9 and TRBJ1-4, with TRBD1 matching 11 bases. Germline V gene lookup returns CDR1 SEHNR and CDR2 FQNEAQ (reference sequence). The CDR3 is 15 amino acids. After removal of 6 bases from V and 6 bases from J, the junction contained 6 bases not matched to a gene. Here the CDR3 reads CASSFGTGGDEKLFF. CDR3 bases: TGTGCCAGCAGTTTTGGGACAGGGGGGGATGAAAAACTGTTTTTT.

V gene TRBV18 combines with J gene TRBJ1-1; 10 nucleotides line up with TRBD1. V lost 1 base to trimming and J lost 0 bases; unmatched junction nucleotides: 11. CDR1 KGHSH and CDR2 LQKENI come from the germline V gene. The CDR3 extends over 19 amino acids. As DNA, the CDR3 is TGTGCCAGCTCACCACGAAATCCCGGGACAGGGGTTATGAACACTGAAGCTTTCTTT. It translates to CASSPRNPGTGVMNTEAFF.

The chain combines TRBV19 with TRBJ2-3; D is perhaps TRBD2 (6 bases). This CDR3 has 15 amino acids. The ends were cut back, 4 bases at V and 4 bases at J, with 15 bases in the middle. Germline V lookup: CDR1 LNHDA, CDR2 SQIVND (reference sequence). The CDR3: CASSTKGGLPDTQYF. The CDR3 DNA is TGTGCCAGTAGTACCAAAGGAGGGCTGCCAGATACGCAGTATTTT.

The V and J genes are TRBV2 and TRBJ1-4; 10 nucleotides line up with TRBD1. The germline V gene has CDR1 SNHLY and CDR2 FYNNEI. The CDR3 has 14 residues. V trimming: 4 bases; J trimming: 10 bases; junction bases outside the gene matches: 6. The CDR3 region is CASSADRGKGKLFF. CDR3 sequence (DNA): TGTGCCAGCAGTGCGGACAGGGGGAAGGGAAAACTGTTTTTT.

Comments on this clone: The same CDR3 is also encoded by other DNA sequences in this sample. V gene TRBV6-1 combines with J gene TRBJ2-7; D might be TRBD1 (5 bases). Germline CDR1 reads MNHNS; CDR2 reads SASEGT. Between the trimmed V and J ends, which lost 1 base and 4 bases, there was a span of 11 bases. The CDR3 sequence is 14 residues long. The chain's CDR3 is CASSEGAGLYEQYF. In DNA form, the CDR3 reads TGTGCCAGCAGTGAAGGGGCAGGGCTGTACGAGCAGTACTTC.

Comments on this clone: One end of the junction is discordant with germline, which a read error may explain. The V call is TRBV29-1, the J call TRBJ2-2; maybe TRBD2 (7 bases). Germline lookup yields CDR1 SQVTM and CDR2 ANQGSEA. This CDR3 is 15 amino acids long. The CDR3 nucleotides are TGCCGCGTGGGGGGGGCTATCCTAGGGGCCGGGGAGCTGTTTTTT. It is translated as CRVGGAILGAGELFF.

The gene calls are TRBV27 and TRBJ1-5; 8 nucleotides agree with TRBD1. This CDR3 has 16 amino acids. The germline CDR1 and CDR2 sequences are MNHEY and SMNVEV (reference sequence). V was clipped by 3 bases and J by 3 bases; unmatched bases: 7. This chain's CDR3 is CASSLRGQGYNQPQHF. The CDR3 DNA is TGTGCCAGCAGTTTGCGCGGACAGGGCTACAATCAGCCCCAGCATTTT.

The chain joins TRBV5-1 to TRBJ2-2; TRBD1 is a possible D gene (6 bases). The germline V and J ends were trimmed by 6 bases and 0 bases, with 15 bases remaining between them. The CDR3 totals 16 residues. CDR1 and CDR2 from the germline V gene are SGHRS and YFSETQ. CDR3 sequence reads: CASKREQGPNTGELFF. CDR3 in DNA: TGCGCCAGCAAGAGGGAACAGGGACCGAACACCGGGGAGCTGTTTTTT.

The chain has TRBV6-5 and TRBJ2-1, with 9 bases matching TRBD1. The V and J ends lost 10 bases and 8 bases, in that order; junction bases with no gene match: 9. The length of the CDR3 is 13 residues. Germline CDR1 and CDR2: MNHEY and SVGAGI. The CDR3 loop reads CANRQGEMDEQFF. In DNA form, the CDR3 reads TGTGCCAACCGACAGGGGGAGATGGATGAGCAGTTCTTC.

The V gene is TRBV5-4, the J gene TRBJ2-7, with D uncertain. The V end was cut by 2 bases, the J end by 2 bases, with 14 bases between. The germline CDR1 and CDR2 sequences are SGHNT and YYREEE (reference sequence). The CDR3 totals 15 residues. CDR3 in amino acids: CASSFGGEFTYEQYF. The DNA for the CDR3 is TGTGCCAGCAGCTTCGGTGGAGAATTCACCTACGAGCAGTACTTC.

The rearrangement uses TRBV9 and TRBJ2-1; 9 bases agree with TRBD1. The trim removed 3 bases at V and 1 base at J, leaving 5 bases unmatched. This CDR3 has 16 residues. The germline V gene has CDR1 SGDLS and CDR2 YYNGEE. The CDR3 protein is CASSAGQGLSYNEQFF. Written as DNA, the CDR3 is TGTGCCAGCAGCGCGGGACAGGGCCTTTCCTACAATGAGCAGTTCTTC.

DNA of the CDR3: TGTGCCAGCAGCGTAGATAACAGGGAAAACATCTCTGGAAACACCATATATTTT. Translating gives CASSVDNRENISGNTIYF. The gene calls are TRBV9 and TRBJ1-3, with a tentative D call TRBD1 (6 bases). The V end lost 0 bases, the J end lost 0 bases, and 16 bases lay between the germline ends. Germline CDR1 and CDR2: SGDLS and YYNGEE. The CDR3 extends over 18 amino acids.

This chain links TRBV3-1 (or the pseudogene TRBV3-2) with TRBJ1-1; D is unclear. V lost 0 bases and J lost 0, with 17 bases in between. The germline gives CDR1 LGHDT, CDR2 YNNKEL (reference sequence). CDR3 size: 18 residues. The CDR3 DNA is TGTGCCAGCAGCCAAGATCCGTCGGGTCCCAGAATGAACACTGAAGCTTTCTTT. It translates to CASSQDPSGPRMNTEAFF.

This rearrangement joins TRBV6-5 to TRBJ2-1; TRBD2 might be the D (7 bases). Per germline, CDR1 MNHEY and CDR2 SVGAGI. The CDR3 totals 14 residues. Trimming removed 8 bases from V and 0 bases from J, with 11 bases in between. For the CDR3, the DNA is TGTGCCAGCGGGGGGGCGAGCTCCTACAATGAGCAGTTCTTC. It is translated as CASGGASSYNEQFF.

The V gene is TRBV5-1, the J gene TRBJ2-3; D unresolved. Germline V gives CDR1 SGHRS, CDR2 YFSETQ. The CDR3 runs 16 residues. The ends were cut back, 0 bases at V and 4 bases at J, with 15 bases in the middle. The CDR3 spells CASSLDSPDVSDTQYF. CDR3 in DNA: TGCGCCAGCAGCTTGGATAGCCCAGACGTTTCAGATACGCAGTATTTT. Combining the CDR3 with reference TRBV5-1 and TRBJ2-3 gives the whole variable domain KAGVTQTPRYLIKTRGQQVTLSCSPISGHRSVSWYQQTPGQGLQFLFEYFSETQRNKGNFPGRFSGRQFSNSRSEMNVSTLELGDSALYLCASSLDSPDVSDTQYFGPGTRLTVL.

The chain links TRBV10-3 to TRBJ2-1, with 8 bases lining up with TRBD2. The germline V gene has CDR1 ENHRY and CDR2 SYGVKD. This CDR3 contains 12 residues. Unmatched junction bases numbered 4, after V lost 3 bases and J lost 12 bases. The CDR3 DNA is TGTGCCATCAGTGAACGTGCGGGGGGGCAGTTCTTC. Protein sequence: CAISERAGGQFF.

The gene calls are TRBV2 and TRBJ1-2; D not resolved. This CDR3 region has 13 residues. Germline V lookup: CDR1 SNHLY, CDR2 FYNNEI. V lost 6 bases and J lost 2, with 10 bases in between. The CDR3 is CASSLERNYGYTF. For the CDR3, the DNA is TGTGCCAGCAGCTTGGAGAGAAACTATGGCTACACCTTC.

The chain links TRBV5-1 to TRBJ2-7; 7 bases line up with TRBD1. This CDR3 comprises 14 residues. Per germline, CDR1 SGHRS and CDR2 YFSETQ. Trimming took 6 bases from V and 0 from J; bases not matched to a gene: 6. The CDR3 sequence is CASIEGANSYEQYF. CDR3 nucleotides: TGCGCCAGCATCGAGGGGGCAAACTCCTACGAGCAGTACTTC.

This rearrangement joins TRBV12-5 to TRBJ1-3, with D uncertain. Germline CDR1 is LGHNT and CDR2 is FRNRAP. The CDR3 runs 13 residues. Trimming stripped 5 bases from V and 3 bases from J, with 8 bases between. This CDR3 reads CASGPTDGNTIYF. CDR3 DNA sequence: TGTGCTAGTGGTCCGACTGATGGAAACACCATATATTTT.

This clone has just a few counts. The rearrangement links TRBV9 to TRBJ2-5; TRBD1 might be the D (6 bases). V lost 2 bases and J 4 bases, leaving 15 bases between the germline ends. CDR3 size: 15 residues. Germline V lookup: CDR1 SGDLS, CDR2 YYNGEE. The CDR3 loop is CASSVTGVYGETQYF. DNA for the CDR3: TGTGCCAGCAGCGTGACAGGAGTGTACGGAGAGACCCAGTACTTC.

This chain's CDR3 is CASSQYYEQYF. The DNA of the CDR3 is TGTGCCAGCAGCCAATATTACGAGCAGTACTTC. The chain links TRBV14 to TRBJ2-7; D call uncertain. The ends were cut back, 2 bases at V and 4 bases at J, with 3 bases in the middle. Per germline, CDR1 SGHDN and CDR2 FVKESK. This CDR3 has 11 residues.

The chain has TRBV6-1 and TRBJ1-1; 9 bases align to TRBD1. This CDR3 spans 17 amino acids. The germline V gene encodes CDR1 MNHNS and CDR2 SASEGT. V lost 4 bases and J lost 0; bases outside the gene matches: 9. The CDR3 loop is CASSVGRTGDLNTEAFF. DNA of the CDR3: TGTGCCAGCAGTGTGGGAAGGACAGGGGATTTGAACACTGAAGCTTTCTTT.

This chain joins TRBV6-5 and TRBJ2-7; weak D call: TRBD1 (5 bases). V lost 5 bases and J lost 0, with 8 bases in between. The CDR3 runs 13 residues. Per the germline V gene, CDR1 is MNHEY and CDR2 is SVGAGI. The CDR3 sequence: CASSPRASYEQYF. The CDR3 region has the DNA TGTGCCAGCAGTCCCAGGGCCTCCTACGAGCAGTACTTC.

This clone was counted ten times or more. The chain joins TRBV30 to TRBJ1-5; 7 bases map to TRBD1. Germline V gene lookup returns CDR1 GTSNPN and CDR2 SVGIG (reference sequence). The V segment lost 3 bases and the J segment 5 bases; nucleotides outside the gene matches: 4. CDR3 length: 13 amino acids. CDR3 sequence reads: CAWSAGQYQPQHF. CDR3 in DNA: TGTGCCTGGAGCGCGGGACAGTATCAGCCCCAGCATTTT.